This T cell receptor beta chain was sequenced during a study of memory CD4+ T cells and cytomegalovirus serostatus. The ends lost 1 base at V and 1 base at J; junction bases unmatched: 4. Germline V gives CDR1 SGHTA, CDR2 FQGNSA. The CDR3 consists of 17 residues. Remarks on this clone: No antigen is known for it.

The sort gate was single viable CD3+CD4+CD8-CD45RO+ cells for memory CD4+ T cells. The study, taken as a whole, reports: Suggested: most of the CMV-linked TCR signature lies in CD4+ memory cells. About two fifths of the roughly 160 known CMV-associated TCRbeta sequences appeared in CD4+ memory.

How the authors handled the data: Out-of-frame sequences were removed, leaving about 2,300,000 distinct TCRbeta sequences. Assay: immunoSEQ multiplex PCR; the TCRdb copy retains only in-frame clones and omits some. V and J calls and clone size are as listed in that table; D and trimming were resolved from the DNA. The sample includes 46,000 or so clones, under 85% seen only once; the top ten take just over 0.6%. The specimen was memory CD4+ T cells from blood. The chain has TRBV7-2 and TRBJ2-2; 9 bases agree with TRBD1. The sequence was collected from an adult in good health and CMV-seronegative. CDR3 loop: CASSLDADRGNTGELFF. The CDR3 DNA sequence: TGTGCCAGCAGCTTAGATGCGGACAGGGGGAACACCGGGGAGCTGTTTTTT.